These 14 T cell receptor beta chains came from one sample sequenced in a study of shared clonotypes between healthy human individuals. Using immunoSEQ multiplex PCR, the repertoire was profiled, and TCRdb retains in-frame clones only, with some absent. The sample has some 630,000 clones; less than 80% are singletons. The sample consisted of memory CD4+ T cells sorted from blood. The subset: CD45RA-negative fraction. The receptors here all came from a woman aged 25 to 45 in good health.

The chain combines TRBV6-6 with TRBJ2-3, with 7 bases fitting TRBD1. V dropped 4 bases and J dropped 4; count of bases not matched to a gene: 2. The CDR3 consists of 13 residues. From germline, CDR1 is MNHNY and CDR2 SVGAGI (reference sequence). CDR3 in DNA: TGTGCCAGCAGTTCACAGGGGTCAGATACGCAGTATTTT. Translation: CASSSQGSDTQYF.

The V and J genes are TRBV28 and TRBJ1-1, with D possibly TRBD1 on 6 matching bases. The CDR3 extends over 12 amino acids. Germline CDR1 and CDR2: MDHEN and SYDVKM. V shed 7 bases and J shed 6 bases, with 12 bases lying between them. This CDR3 is CASTPRGSEAFF. The CDR3 DNA sequence: TGTGCCAGCACCCCTAGGGGGTCTGAAGCTTTCTTT.

The J gene is TRBJ2-7, the V gene TRBV7-9, with D unclear. In germline, CDR1 is SEHNR, CDR2 FQNEAQ (reference sequence). CDR3 length: 11 residues. The ends were cut back, 2 bases at V and 4 bases at J, with 3 bases in the middle. The CDR3: CASSLTYEQYF. Here the CDR3 DNA reads TGTGCCAGCAGCTTAACTTACGAGCAGTACTTC.

This chain links TRBV25-1 with TRBJ2-1; D might be TRBD2 (5 bases). There are 14 residues in the CDR3. CDR1 is MGHDK and CDR2 is SYGVNS in the germline V gene. V was clipped by 4 bases and J by 0 bases, with 7 bases between them. The CDR3 loop is CASSGGSSYNEQFF. The CDR3 region has the DNA TGTGCCAGCAGTGGTGGGAGCTCCTACAATGAGCAGTTCTTC.

With respect to this clone: Additional DNA sequences in this sample encode the identical CDR3. CDR3 loop: CASSVTGDTQYF. As DNA, the CDR3 is TGTGCCAGCAGCGTAACCGGGGATACGCAGTATTTT. V gene TRBV9 combines with J gene TRBJ2-3; D not certain. This CDR3 comprises 12 residues. CDR1 is SGDLS and CDR2 is YYNGEE in the germline V gene. The germline V and J ends were trimmed by 1 base and 6 bases, with 6 bases remaining between them. The full variable domain, in which reference TRBV9 and TRBJ2-3 provide the parts outside the CDR3, is DSGVTQTPKHLITATGQRVTLRCSPRSGDLSVYWYQQSLDQGLQFLIQYYNGEERAKGNILERFSAQQFPDLHSELNLSSLELGDSALYFCASSVTGDTQYFGPGTRLTVL.

This chain connects TRBV10-3 to TRBJ1-2; D is possibly TRBD1 (6 bases). With 4 bases removed from V and 3 bases from J, the gap between germline ends came to 12 bases. This CDR3 contains 14 residues. Germline V CDR1 and CDR2: ENHRY, SYGVKD. This CDR3 is CAISVQGGDYGYTF. CDR3 sequence (DNA): TGTGCCATCAGTGTACAGGGCGGTGACTATGGCTACACCTTC.

This clone was counted between two and nine times. The V gene is TRBV19, the J gene TRBJ2-5; D might be TRBD1 (6 bases). Germline V gene data show CDR1 as LNHDA and CDR2 as SQIVND (reference sequence). V lost 3 bases and J 6 bases, leaving 11 bases between the germline ends. The CDR3 has 13 amino acids. The CDR3 nucleotides are TGTGCCAGTAGTATCAGAGGGGGACAGACCCAGTACTTC. Encoded protein: CASSIRGGQTQYF.

The chain employs TRBV9 and TRBJ2-3; no clear D. The germline gives CDR1 SGDLS, CDR2 YYNGEE. The CDR3 is 14 amino acids. The V end was cut by 2 bases, the J end by 4 bases, with 11 bases between. CDR3 in DNA: TGTGCCAGCAGCGTTAGACCACCCCCAGATACGCAGTATTTT. This codes for CASSVRPPPDTQYF.

This clone was recorded a few times. J is TRBJ2-2 and V is TRBV2, with 8 positions matching TRBD2. CDR1 is SNHLY and CDR2 is FYNNEI in the germline V gene. V lost 7 bases and J lost 6; bases outside the gene matches: 10. The CDR3 runs 15 residues. The CDR3 is CASNRKTSEAGELFF. CDR3 bases: TGTGCCAGCAACCGGAAGACTAGCGAGGCCGGGGAGCTGTTTTTT.

CDR3: CASGGAGSTDTQYF. Written as DNA, the CDR3 is TGTGCCAGCGGGGGAGCGGGGAGCACAGATACGCAGTATTTT. The chain couples TRBV28 to TRBJ2-3; 7 positions match TRBD2. V shed 8 bases and J 0 bases; nucleotides not matched to a gene: 5. The CDR3 is 14 residues long. Germline assignment: CDR1 MDHEN and CDR2 SYDVKM.

V usage is TRBV29-1 and J usage is TRBJ2-1; the match to TRBD1 covers 10 bases. Germline CDR1 reads SQVTM; CDR2 reads ANQGSEA. CDR3 length: 14 amino acids. The ends lost 1 base at V and 7 bases at J; junction bases unmatched: 4. The CDR3 loop reads CSVEGRTGGNEQFF. The CDR3 DNA sequence: TGCAGCGTTGAAGGGAGGACAGGGGGTAATGAGCAGTTCTTC.

The chain recombines TRBV6-4 with TRBJ2-1, with 7 bases that match TRBD2. CDR3 length: 13 residues. Trimming took 6 bases from V and 8 from J; bases not matched to a gene: 7. The germline gives CDR1 MRHNA, CDR2 SNTAGT. This chain's CDR3 is CASRGLVTDEQFF. CDR3 coding DNA: TGTGCCAGCAGAGGACTAGTCACGGATGAGCAGTTCTTC.

This clone appeared a few times. The chain couples TRBV6-5 to TRBJ1-2, with D maybe TRBD1 (5 bases). Trimming stripped 6 bases from V and 8 bases from J, with 16 bases between. Per the germline V gene, CDR1 is MNHEY and CDR2 is SVGAGI. This CDR3 has 13 residues. The CDR3 region is CASRSGTKDGYTF. CDR3 nucleotides: TGTGCCAGCAGATCCGGGACGAAGGACGGCTACACCTTC.

In this sample, this clone turned up once. The chain links TRBV4-1 to TRBJ2-5; no definite D call. V lost 1 base, J lost 1 base, and 10 bases lay in between. Germline CDR1 and CDR2: MGHRA and YSYEKL. The CDR3 consists of 15 residues. DNA for the CDR3: TGCGCCAGCAGCCAAGGGGCACAGTCCCAAGAGACCCAGTACTTC. The encoded protein is CASSQGAQSQETQYF.